Listed here are 10 T cell receptor beta chains from one sample, sequenced in a study of CD8 T cells in ankylosing spondylitis. From the 5' RACE reads, TCRdb called clonotypes with MiXCR, one entry per CDR3 protein. The sample lists 200,000 or so distinct CDR3 sequences; 10% to 15% were seen once. The sample consisted of blood, either unsorted or a sorted T cell fraction (not recorded which). The receptors come from a female donor with ankylosing spondylitis or in good health (not recorded which).

This clonotype has ten or more counts. The chain carries TRBV20-1 and TRBJ2-7; a possible D gene is TRBD2 (6 bases). Per the germline V gene, CDR1 is DFQATT and CDR2 is SNEGSKA (reference sequence). There are 14 residues in the CDR3. The V end lost 1 base, the J end lost 3 bases, and 13 bases lay between the germline ends. Here the CDR3 reads CSARGLAAGYEQYF. The CDR3 nucleotides read TGCAGTGCTAGAGGATTAGCGGCCGGCTACGAGCAGTACTTC.

This clonotype was seen at least ten times. The chain joins TRBV6-1 to TRBJ2-1; possible D gene TRBD2, 6 bases. CDR3 size: 15 residues. CDR1 and CDR2 from the germline V gene are MNHNS and SASEGT. V lost 2 bases to trimming and J lost 5 bases, with 13 bases between them. The chain's CDR3 is CASSELGGSNNEQFF. The DNA for the CDR3 is TGTGCCAGCAGTGAACTTGGGGGGTCCAACAATGAGCAGTTCTTC.

This clonotype was seen ten or more times. This chain uses TRBV2 with TRBJ2-5; D remains ambiguous. The CDR3 runs to 12 residues. V lost 7 bases and J lost 2, with 8 bases in between. Germline assignment: CDR1 SNHLY and CDR2 FYNNEI. The DNA for the CDR3 is TGTGCCAGCAAGATGGATCAAGAGACCCAGTACTTC. It specifies CASKMDQETQYF. Full variable domain (missing parts from reference TRBV2 and TRBJ2-5): EPEVTQTPSHQVTQMGQEVILRCVPISNHLYFYWYRQILGQKVEFLVSFYNNEISEKSEIFDDQFSVERPDGSNFTLKIRSTKLEDSAMYFCASKMDQETQYFGPGTRLLVL.

This clonotype was recorded many times. V is TRBV20-1 and J is TRBJ2-3; D not certain. The CDR3 runs 10 residues. CDR1 DFQATT and CDR2 SNEGSKA come from the germline V gene (reference sequence). This chain's CDR3 is CLVESDTQYF. CDR3 nucleotide sequence: TGCCTCGTGGAGTCAGATACGCAGTATTTT.

This clonotype has ten or more counts. The J gene is TRBJ2-1, the V gene TRBV29-1; D perhaps matches TRBD2 (5 bases). This CDR3 is 11 amino acids long. Per germline, CDR1 SQVTM and CDR2 ANQGSEA. Trimming pared 4 bases from V and 8 bases from J, leaving 9 bases between. The CDR3 loop is CSVGRYDEQFF. Here the CDR3 DNA reads TGCAGCGTTGGGAGGTATGATGAGCAGTTCTTC.

This clonotype was detected many times. V and J are TRBV7-8 and TRBJ2-7, with D possibly TRBD1 on 6 matching bases. The germline CDR1 and CDR2 sequences are SGHVS and FQNEAQ. The CDR3 loop spans 14 amino acids. V shed 0 bases and J shed 4 bases, with 10 bases lying between them. This CDR3 is CASSLAGQSYEQYF. The CDR3 nucleotides are TGTGCCAGCAGCTTAGCTGGACAGTCATACGAGCAGTACTTC.

The V call is TRBV29-1, the J call TRBJ2-7; D unclear. The CDR3 has 12 amino acids. The germline gives CDR1 SQVTM, CDR2 ANQGSEA. The V end was cut by 5 bases, the J end by 9 bases, with 17 bases between. The CDR3 loop is CSVLGRNGGQYF. In DNA, the CDR3 is TGCAGCGTTCTGGGCAGAAACGGCGGGCAGTACTTC.

Ten or more counts support this clonotype. The CDR3 loop is CASSQDEQGGNIQYF. CDR3 in DNA: TGTGCCAGCAGCCAAGATGAGCAGGGAGGGAACATTCAGTACTTC. This chain uses TRBV4-2 with TRBJ2-4; 7 bases are shared with TRBD2. The germline V gene has CDR1 LGHNA and CDR2 YNFKEQ. CDR3 size: 15 residues. V shed 0 bases and J 7 bases; nucleotides not matched to a gene: 6.

The chain joins TRBV12-3 or TRBV12-4 to TRBJ2-1; 9 nucleotides agree with TRBD2. The CDR3 covers 19 residues. Losses at the gene ends were 5 bases for V and 5 bases for J; bases not matched to a gene: 19. CDR3 protein: CASSNRVGNSGSMNNEQFF. The CDR3 bases are TGTGCCAGCAGTAACCGTGTGGGTAATAGCGGGAGTATGAACAATGAGCAGTTCTTC.

This clonotype came up many times. The chain recombines TRBV5-1 with TRBJ1-1, with 7 bases identical to TRBD1. V lost 4 bases and J lost 4; bases outside the gene matches: 10. Looked up from germline, CDR1 is SGHRS and CDR2 is YFSETQ. This CDR3 contains 15 residues. As DNA, the CDR3 is TGCGCCAGCAGCAAGCGACAGGGCCTGGGCACTGAAGCTTTCTTT. Its protein product is CASSKRQGLGTEAFF.